This T cell receptor (beta chain) was obtained from a study of shared clonotypes between healthy human individuals. General observations from the study: The expectation was that sequencing depth would affect clonotype sharing among donors.

TCRdb's table, derived via immunoSEQ multiplex PCR, lists solely in-frame clones and lacks some. The sample has more than 550,000 clones, roughly two thirds seen once. The CDR3 is made up of 15 amino acids. Trimming cost V 5 bases and J 8 bases; bases outside gene matches: 12. Germline V CDR1 and CDR2: SEHNR, FQNEAQ (reference sequence). Turning to this clone: Its antigen is undetermined.

The genes are TRBV7-9 and TRBJ2-3, with 8 bases that match TRBD2. The receptor was isolated from a woman aged 25-40 years in good health. Input material: memory CD4+ T cells sorted from blood. The subset here: CD45RA-negative fraction. The CDR3 protein is CASSPPPREGGTQYF. CDR3 coding DNA: TGTGCCAGCAGCCCCCCGCCACGGGAGGGGGGTACGCAGTATTTT.